The 5 T cell receptor beta chains below all came from one sample that was sequenced in a study of T cell responses to AZD1222 COVID-19 vaccine. TCRdb's table, derived via immunoSEQ multiplex PCR, lists solely in-frame clones and lacks some. The table lists approximately 150,000 clones, approximately 90% of them singletons. The sequenced sample was peripheral blood, obtained on day 0 of AZD1222 vaccination. The receptors come from an adult in good health.

The V call is TRBV5-3, the J call TRBJ2-1; 9 bases are shared with TRBD2. TRBV5-3 is an open reading frame whose function is uncertain. The CDR3 covers 13 residues. Trimming removed 6 bases from V and 2 bases from J; junction bases left unmatched: 0. The CDR3 DNA sequence: TGTGCCAGAACTAGCGGGACCTACAATGAGCAGTTCTTC. It encodes CARTSGTYNEQFF.

J is TRBJ1-5 and V is TRBV27; D remains ambiguous. The CDR3 runs to 15 residues. The V and J ends lost 0 bases and 1 base respectively, with 7 bases between them. CDR1 MNHEY and CDR2 SMNVEV come from the germline V gene (reference sequence). CDR3 loop: CASSLSVRSNQPQHF. The DNA for the CDR3 is TGTGCCAGCAGTTTATCAGTCAGGAGCAATCAGCCCCAGCATTTT.

The chain is built from TRBV11-2 and TRBJ2-5; D not resolved. The CDR3 spans 13 residues. Trimming took off 5 bases at V and 4 bases at J, with 11 bases between the two ends. Per germline, CDR1 SGHAT and CDR2 FQNNGV. The CDR3 region has the DNA TGTGCCAGCAGCGAAGGAACCGGAGAGACCCAGTACTTC. Amino acids: CASSEGTGETQYF.

This clone was detected only once. The chain is built from TRBV3-1 (or the pseudogene TRBV3-2) and TRBJ1-1; tentative D call: TRBD1 (5 bases). CDR1 is LGHDT, CDR2 YNNKEL, per germline (reference sequence). The CDR3 extends over 14 amino acids. The V end was cut by 4 bases, the J end by 0 bases, with 9 bases between. The CDR3 sequence: CASSLQVLNTEAFF. The CDR3 DNA follows: TGTGCCAGCAGCCTACAGGTACTGAACACTGAAGCTTTCTTT.

The V and J genes are TRBV11-3 and TRBJ2-7; no definite D call. The CDR3 is 13 amino acids. Germline V gene data show CDR1 as SGHNT and CDR2 as YENEEA. V was trimmed by 2 bases and J by 2 bases, leaving 7 bases between them. The CDR3 nucleotides are TGTGCCAGCAGCTTAAAAGGGACCTACGAGCAGTACTTC. It codes for CASSLKGTYEQYF.